Listed below are T cell receptor beta chains from one sample, sequenced in a study of naive and memory T cell subsets. In TCRdb, the UMI-ligation and nested PCR reads were re-called with MiXCR into one record per CDR3 protein. The table lists 130,000 to 150,000 distinct CDR3 sequences, about a sixth of them singletons, with around 0.14% in the top ten. The sample comprised naive CD4+ T cells from blood. The receptors come from a human donor in good health. Both conserved end residues are part of each CDR3. A D gene is named only where the DNA matches it firmly. The listing skips clone size in some rows; elsewhere it reads once, few, many or a size class.

d_call	v_call	j_call	clone_size	cdr3_length	cdr3_aa	cdr3_nt
TRBD1	TRBV20-1	TRBJ2-5	few	13	CSGRTGGLETQYF	TGCAGTGGTAGGACAGGGGGGTTGGAGACCCAGTACTTC
-	TRBV18	TRBJ2-5	few	16	CASSPPFGSSQETQYF	TGTGCCAGCTCACCACCTTTCGGGTCCAGCCAAGAGACCCAGTACTTC
-	TRBV3-1	TRBJ2-7	few	16	CASSQAGPMSSYEQYF	TGTGCCAGCAGCCAAGCCGGGCCTATGTCGTCCTACGAGCAGTACTTC
-	TRBV7-2	TRBJ2-2	-	16	CASSPVGGANTGELFF	TGTGCCAGCAGCCCCGTGGGGGGCGCGAACACCGGGGAGCTGTTTTTT
-	TRBV7-8	TRBJ1-3	few	17	CASSPTGGTVSGNTIYF	TGTGCCAGCAGCCCCACGGGTGGGACGGTCTCTGGAAACACCATATATTTT
-	TRBV6-2/TRBV6-3	TRBJ1-5	-	16	CASSYGGSTSNQPQHF	TGTGCCAGCAGTTACGGGGGGAGTACCAGCAATCAGCCCCAGCATTTT
-	TRBV7-6	TRBJ2-2	-	12	CDSSRPAGELFF	TGTGACAGCAGCCGCCCCGCCGGGGAGCTGTTTTTT
-	TRBV5-1	TRBJ1-4	few	14	CASSPQASNEKLFF	TGCGCCAGCAGCCCCCAGGCGTCGAATGAAAAACTGTTTTTT
-	TRBV7-9	TRBJ1-2	-	13	CASSPGGENGYTF	TGTGCCAGCAGCCCCGGGGGGGAAAATGGCTACACCTTC
-	TRBV12-3/TRBV12-4	TRBJ2-7	-	19	CASSLALPGRVNKKYEQYF	TGTGCCAGCAGTTTAGCGCTTCCGGGAAGAGTCAACAAAAAATACGAGCAGTACTTC
TRBD1	TRBV24-1	TRBJ2-7	few	13	CATSPGQMYEQYF	TGTGCCACCAGCCCGGGACAGATGTACGAGCAGTACTTC
TRBD1	TRBV20-1	TRBJ1-1	few	13	CSARPDRGAEAFF	TGCAGTGCTAGGCCCGACAGGGGAGCTGAAGCTTTCTTT
TRBD1	TRBV7-3	TRBJ2-2	few	17	CASSLYPQGDYTGELFF	TGTGCCAGCAGCTTATACCCCCAGGGGGATTACACCGGGGAGCTGTTTTTT
TRBD1	TRBV28	TRBJ2-4	-	16	CASSQGDSLAKNIQYF	TGTGCCAGCAGCCAAGGGGACAGTCTAGCCAAAAACATTCAGTACTTC
-	TRBV12-3/TRBV12-4	TRBJ2-1	few	13	CATLVEVYNEQFF	TGTGCCACATTGGTCGAGGTGTACAATGAGCAGTTCTTC
TRBD1	TRBV12-3/TRBV12-4	TRBJ1-2	-	15	CASSPGRQGATGYTF	TGTGCCAGCAGTCCCGGTCGACAGGGGGCGACTGGCTACACCTTC
TRBD2	TRBV11-2	TRBJ2-7	few	15	CASSLDGAGTYEQYF	TGTGCCAGCAGCTTAGATGGAGCGGGGACCTACGAGCAGTACTTC
-	TRBV7-9	TRBJ2-4	-	12	CATARAANIQYF	TGTGCCACAGCCAGGGCGGCAAACATTCAGTACTTC
-	TRBV7-9	TRBJ2-6	few	15	CASSLDTSGANVLTF	TGTGCCAGCAGCTTAGACACATCTGGGGCCAACGTCCTGACTTTC
TRBD1	TRBV29-1	TRBJ2-2	-	14	CSVRSFGQAGELFF	TGCAGCGTTCGGTCGTTTGGACAGGCCGGGGAGCTGTTTTTT
-	TRBV25-1	TRBJ1-4	-	15	CASSPGRGTNEKLFF	TGTGCCAGCAGTCCCGGGCGCGGAACTAATGAAAAACTGTTTTTT
-	TRBV20-1	TRBJ1-4	-	13	CSASGRSAEKLFF	TGCAGTGCTAGCGGGAGGTCGGCGGAAAAACTGTTTTTT
-	TRBV18	TRBJ1-5	-	14	CASSPDGISRPQHF	TGTGCCAGCTCACCGGACGGGATCTCGAGGCCCCAGCATTTT
-	TRBV6-2/TRBV6-3	TRBJ1-1	few	16	CASSSRDGLFNTEAFF	TGTGCCAGCAGTTCCCGGGACGGATTGTTTAACACTGAAGCTTTCTTT
-	TRBV5-1	TRBJ2-7	many	15	CASSGRTFVEDEQYF	TGCGCCAGCAGCGGGCGGACTTTTGTGGAGGACGAGCAGTACTTC
-	TRBV28	TRBJ2-1	-	16	CASSSGTSLSYNEQFF	TGTGCCAGCAGCTCCGGGACTTCCCTCTCCTACAATGAGCAGTTCTTC
TRBD1	TRBV28	TRBJ2-1	-	16	CASGEPGQHSYNEQFF	TGTGCCAGCGGGGAACCGGGACAGCACTCCTACAATGAGCAGTTCTTC
TRBD2	TRBV5-5	TRBJ2-3	few	16	CASIPPWREGRDTQYF	TGTGCCAGCATCCCCCCTTGGCGGGAGGGACGGGATACGCAGTATTTT
-	TRBV28	TRBJ1-5	-	16	CASSSPYARGNQPQHF	TGTGCCAGCAGTTCTCCTTATGCGCGGGGCAATCAGCCCCAGCATTTT
TRBD1	TRBV30	TRBJ2-1	-	19	CAWSGGQGPIQVQYNEQFF	TGTGCCTGGAGTGGAGGACAGGGTCCTATTCAGGTTCAATACAATGAGCAGTTCTTC
-	TRBV2	TRBJ2-3	-	14	CASRDGQPTDTQYF	TGTGCCAGCAGGGACGGACAGCCCACAGATACGCAGTATTTT
-	TRBV20-1	TRBJ2-7	few	13	CSATRTGNYEQYF	TGCAGTGCTACTCGGACGGGAAACTACGAGCAGTACTTC
-	TRBV12-3/TRBV12-4	TRBJ1-5	few	14	CASSPDSIGQPQHF	TGTGCCAGCAGTCCCGACAGTATTGGGCAGCCCCAGCATTTT
TRBD1	TRBV7-7	TRBJ2-7	few	13	CASSRDRGTEQYF	TGTGCCAGCAGCCGGGACAGGGGGACCGAGCAGTACTTC
TRBD2	TRBV9	TRBJ2-5	few	15	CASSVGDRGGETQYF	TGTGCCAGCAGCGTAGGGGACCGGGGGGGAGAGACCCAGTACTTC
-	TRBV6-5	TRBJ2-2	-	13	CASRRGSTGELFF	TGTGCCAGCAGGAGGGGATCCACCGGGGAGCTGTTTTTT
-	TRBV2	TRBJ2-7	-	13	CASTQVTSPEQYF	TGTGCCAGCACACAGGTAACTTCGCCCGAGCAGTACTTC
-	TRBV7-2	TRBJ2-2	-	15	CASSLLVGRSGELFF	TGTGCCAGCAGCTTACTCGTGGGGAGGTCCGGGGAGCTGTTTTTT
TRBD2	TRBV20-1	TRBJ2-1	few	21	CSARDDGREANKRFSYNEQFF	TGCAGTGCTAGAGACGATGGGCGGGAGGCTAATAAAAGATTCTCCTACAATGAGCAGTTCTTC
-	TRBV18	TRBJ1-1	once	13	CASLTGRDTEAFF	TGTGCCAGCTTAACCGGGAGGGACACTGAAGCTTTCTTT
-	TRBV6-5	TRBJ1-1	-	13	CASSPRTNTEAFF	TGTGCCAGCAGTCCTCGGACGAACACTGAAGCTTTCTTT
-	TRBV5-1	TRBJ1-3	few	15	CASSLEGPAGNTIYF	TGCGCCAGCAGCTTGGAAGGTCCGGCTGGAAACACCATATATTTT
TRBD2	TRBV29-1	TRBJ2-3	-	14	CSVEKAGGTDTQYF	TGCAGCGTTGAAAAGGCGGGAGGCACAGATACGCAGTATTTT
TRBD2	TRBV6-1	TRBJ2-3	few	16	CASRRSSGTSGDTQYF	TGTGCCAGCAGAAGATCTAGCGGGACTTCCGGAGATACGCAGTATTTT
-	TRBV5-8	TRBJ1-3	-	13	CAGSRVSGNTIYF	TGTGCCGGCAGTCGAGTCTCTGGAAACACCATATATTTT
-	TRBV3-1	TRBJ1-2	-	19	CASSQDLGRGTQGAYGYTF	TGTGCCAGCAGCCAAGATCTCGGGAGGGGAACCCAAGGGGCATATGGCTACACCTTC
-	TRBV10-3	TRBJ1-1	few	13	CAIRRDPNTEAFF	TGTGCCATCAGACGGGATCCGAACACTGAAGCTTTCTTT
-	TRBV7-3	TRBJ2-1	few	14	CASIAPPRGNEQFF	TGTGCCAGCATAGCTCCGCCTCGAGGGAATGAGCAGTTCTTC
-	TRBV12-3/TRBV12-4	TRBJ1-1	-	12	CASSRGRTEAFF	TGTGCCAGCAGCCGCGGGAGGACTGAAGCTTTCTTT
-	TRBV28	TRBJ2-7	few	13	CASNVPPTLEQYF	TGTGCCAGCAATGTCCCACCTACGCTGGAGCAGTACTTC
-	TRBV6-1	TRBJ2-1	many	14	CASRINGRDPEQFF	TGTGCCAGCAGAATTAACGGAAGGGACCCTGAGCAGTTCTTC
-	TRBV27	TRBJ2-7	-	16	CASSSALRAISYEQYF	TGTGCCAGCAGCTCCGCACTCAGGGCGATCTCCTACGAGCAGTACTTC
-	TRBV29-1	TRBJ2-5	few	13	CSGRDSPQETQYF	TGCAGCGGCCGGGACTCCCCCCAGGAGACCCAGTACTTC
-	TRBV25-1	TRBJ1-3	-	14	CASSEYDRGNTIYF	TGTGCCAGCAGTGAATACGACAGGGGAAACACCATATATTTT
TRBD2	TRBV12-3/TRBV12-4	TRBJ2-7	many	16	CASSLGIAGVTYEQYF	TGTGCCAGCAGTTTAGGAATAGCGGGAGTTACCTACGAGCAGTACTTC
TRBD1	TRBV30	TRBJ1-1	few	17	CAWSVRGGWVMNTEAFF	TGTGCCTGGAGTGTAAGAGGGGGCTGGGTAATGAACACTGAAGCTTTCTTT
TRBD2	TRBV2	TRBJ2-7	few	15	CASSESGTPFDEQYF	TGTGCCAGCAGTGAAAGCGGGACTCCATTTGACGAGCAGTACTTC
-	TRBV7-9	TRBJ1-4	-	14	CASSLEGSFEKLFF	TGTGCCAGCAGCTTAGAGGGTAGTTTTGAAAAACTGTTTTTT
-	TRBV7-6	TRBJ2-2	-	15	CASSFLGSNTGELFF	TGTGCCAGCAGCTTCCTCGGGAGCAACACCGGGGAGCTGTTTTTT